Sequencing of this T cell receptor (beta chain) was carried out in a study of radiation and T cells in renal cell carcinoma. Study information: Nephrectomy followed 15 Gy stereotactic body radiation by 4 weeks. Study-level points and caveats: Without pretreatment biopsies, baseline tumor clonotype presence was undetermined.

A remark on this clone: Its antigen is still unknown.

Trimming removed 5 bases from V and 6 bases from J; junction bases left unmatched: 9. The CDR3 is 16 amino acids. The germline V gene encodes CDR1 SEHNR and CDR2 FQNEAQ (reference sequence). Sequencing used immunoSEQ multiplex PCR; TCRdb keeps in-frame clones, though not all of them. Of approximately 90,000 clones listed, less than 90% are singletons. Sample time point: baseline pretreatment blood. The treatment: 15 Gy SBRT to primary tumor, nephrectomy 4 weeks later. Radiation-treated patients gave blood at baseline, week 2 and week 4. Source: blood, taken from a patient whose treatment included radiotherapy and nephrectomy. This clonotype originated in a man aged 50 or older with renal cell carcinoma. This chain connects TRBV7-9 to TRBJ1-6; 8 positions match TRBD1. The CDR3 DNA reads TGTGCCAGCAGCCTAGGACAGGGATCGAGTAATTCACCCCTCCACTTT. This gives the protein CASSLGQGSSNSPLHF.